The rows below give T cell receptor beta chains drawn from one sample of a study of cytomegalovirus exposure and HLA in healthy donors. Generated by immunoSEQ multiplex PCR, the TCRdb table keeps only in-frame clones and is missing some. The repertoire includes 150,000 to 200,000 clones, approximately 81% of them detected once, and around 0.25% sits in the top ten. Material: PBMCs. The receptors stem from a boy between 5 and 17 years old in good health and CMV-seronegative. Each CDR3 is given with its conserved first and last residue. D genes are given only for firm matches. Only some rows state a clone size, as once, few, many or a class for expanded clones.

-	TRBV6-6	TRBD1	TRBJ1-1	TGTGCCAGCAGTTACACGACAGGGGGTAAAGCTTTCTTT	CASSYTTGGKAFF
-	TRBV6-1	TRBD1	TRBJ1-3	TGTGCCAGCGCCCGAGACAGGGCCAATGGAAACACCATATATTTT	CASARDRANGNTIYF
-	TRBV7-2	TRBD2	TRBJ2-2	TGTGCCAGCAGCGCACGACTAGCGGGGAACACCGGGGAGCTGTTTTTT	CASSARLAGNTGELFF
-	TRBV9	-	TRBJ1-2	TGTGCCAGCAGTACCCAAGACACCCCTAACTATGGCTACACCTTC	CASSTQDTPNYGYTF
-	TRBV30	-	TRBJ1-5	TGTGCCTGGAGTGTGGGGGGGGGTCAGCCCCAGCATTTT	CAWSVGGGQPQHF
-	TRBV27	-	TRBJ2-2	TGTGCCAGCAGTTCCCCGGGGGTGACACGAACCGGGGAGCTGTTTTTT	CASSSPGVTRTGELFF
-	TRBV2	TRBD2	TRBJ2-5	TGTGCCAGCACGGGGGGGTACCAAGAGACCCAGTACTTC	CASTGGYQETQYF
once	TRBV5-6	TRBD2	TRBJ2-3	TGTGCCAGCAGCCAACTGACTAGCGGCTATAGCACAGATACGCAGTATTTT	CASSQLTSGYSTDTQYF
-	TRBV21-1	-	TRBJ2-1	TGTGCCAGCAGCAACCCGGGACTAGCGGGGGATGGGGAAAACAATGAGCAGTTCTTC	CASSNPGLAGDGENNEQFF
-	TRBV6-1	TRBD1	TRBJ2-4	TGTGCCAGCAGTGTTATTGAGCGGACAGGGGGCGAAAACATTCAGTACTTC	CASSVIERTGGENIQYF
-	TRBV9	TRBD1	TRBJ2-2	TGTGCCAGCAGCAACCCGATTTCGACAGGGGCAATCACCGGGGAGCTGTTTTTT	CASSNPISTGAITGELFF
-	TRBV28	-	TRBJ2-5	TGTGCCAGCAGCCCTGACAGGGACTGGGGAGAGACCCAGTACTTC	CASSPDRDWGETQYF
-	TRBV19	TRBD1	TRBJ1-3	TGTGCCAGTAGTATCCTCCGGGACAGGGTCACTCCAGCTGGAAACACCATATATTTT	CASSILRDRVTPAGNTIYF
-	TRBV2	-	TRBJ1-5	TGTGCCAGCAGTGGTAGACAGCCCTCCAATCAGCCCCAGCATTTT	CASSGRQPSNQPQHF
-	TRBV7-7	-	TRBJ2-5	TGTGCTAGCAGCTCCGGCCTAGCGCTCCAAGAGACCCAGTACTTC	CASSSGLALQETQYF
-	TRBV2	-	TRBJ2-7	TGTGCCAGCAGGGGGCTGGCCTACGAGCAGTACTTC	CASRGLAYEQYF
-	TRBV5-1	TRBD1	TRBJ2-5	TGCGCCAGCAGCCCGTTGGACAGGAAGACCCAGTACTTC	CASSPLDRKTQYF
-	TRBV25-1	TRBD2	TRBJ2-3	TGTGCCAGCAGTGAATTTGTAGCGGGGTCAGATACGCAGTATTTT	CASSEFVAGSDTQYF
-	TRBV27	TRBD1	TRBJ1-2	TGTGCCAGCAGTATAGGGACAGGCTATGGCTACACCTTC	CASSIGTGYGYTF
-	TRBV4-3	-	TRBJ1-1	TGCGCCAGCAGCCAAGTTCCAGGGCCCAACACTGAAGCTTTCTTT	CASSQVPGPNTEAFF
few	TRBV10-2	-	TRBJ2-7	TGCGCCAGCAGTGATTTCGCGGGTCGTCAGATCTACGAGCAGTACTTC	CASSDFAGRQIYEQYF
-	TRBV7-9	TRBD1	TRBJ2-7	TGTGCCAGCAGCCCAACAGGGGGCACTACCTACGAGCAGTACTTC	CASSPTGGTTYEQYF
-	TRBV5-4	-	TRBJ1-2	TGTGCCAGCAGCTCCCATCTCGGGGGGGGTGCGGGCTACACCTTC	CASSSHLGGGAGYTF
-	TRBV7-9	-	TRBJ1-3	TGTGCCAGCAGCTTTCTGGGGCAACCCGGAAACACCATATATTTT	CASSFLGQPGNTIYF
-	TRBV6-4	TRBD1	TRBJ2-1	TGTGCCAGCAGTGACACCCCTCGGCAGGGGGCGCTCAATGAGCAGTTCTTC	CASSDTPRQGALNEQFF
-	TRBV7-9	TRBD2	TRBJ2-7	TGTGCCAGCAGCCAATCGGGGGGAGTAGGCGAGCAGTACTTC	CASSQSGGVGEQYF
-	TRBV9	-	TRBJ1-1	TGTGCCAGCAGCCCAGGGGCTCTGAACACTGAAGCTTTCTTT	CASSPGALNTEAFF
-	TRBV4-2	TRBD1	TRBJ2-2	TGTGCCAGCACGGGACAGCTCATAAACACCGGGGAGCTGTTTTTT	CASTGQLINTGELFF
few	TRBV29-1	-	TRBJ1-4	TGCAGCGTTTGGACCCGCGGGGGTAATGAAAAACTGTTTTTT	CSVWTRGGNEKLFF
-	TRBV9	TRBD2	TRBJ2-3	TGTGCCAGCAGCAGGGCGGGGGTCATGGATACGCAGTATTTT	CASSRAGVMDTQYF
-	TRBV5-4	TRBD1	TRBJ2-3	TGTGCCAGCAACCGGACCGGGACAGCCAGCACAGATACGCAGTATTTT	CASNRTGTASTDTQYF